The sequence of this T cell receptor beta chain was determined in a study of post-analysis software for immune sequencing data. As for the study in general: Several disease courses (relapsing-remitting, secondary progressive and progressive-relapsing) of multiple sclerosis were included. Findings and limits, study-wide: Relative to controls, patients had about 5 TRBV segments at higher frequency, with TRBV5-6, TRBV5-1 and TRBV20-1 among these. Significantly lower normalized Chao1 diversity was seen in multiple sclerosis patients than in controls. Those samples that were prepared in the same batch co-clustered strongly by F measure.

Details on this clonotype: The antigen is not known.

Sequencing libraries made from TCR beta cDNA carried unique molecular identifiers. MiXCR, applied by TCRdb to the PCR reads, yields one record per CDR3 protein. The profile shows some 500,000 distinct CDR3 sequences, nearly 45% of them singletons. The CDR3 spans 12 residues. With 6 bases removed from V and 7 bases from J, the gap between germline ends came to 11 bases. Germline values: CDR1 SGHTA, CDR2 FQGNSA. The source is a girl aged 10 to 17 with multiple sclerosis. The chain is built from TRBV7-2 and TRBJ2-3; D gene unclear. The sample taken for sequencing was blood. The CDR3 DNA sequence: TGTGCCAGCAGTCCCGACTGGAATACGCAGTATTTT. Translation: CASSPDWNTQYF. Looking up the rest from reference TRBV7-2 and TRBJ2-3 gives the full variable domain: GAGVSQSPSNKVTEKGKDVELRCDPISGHTALYWYRQSLGQGLEFLIYFQGNSAPDKSGLPSDRFSAERTGGSVSTLTIQRTQQEDSAVYLCASSPDWNTQYFGPGTRLTVL.